The clone carrying this T cell receptor (beta chain) was seen only once. The antigen is unknown. The junction departs from germline at one end; a sequencing error may be responsible. The data stem from a study of shared clonotypes between healthy human individuals. The study drew all its donors from Caucasian adults living in Nashville, Tennessee. The CDR3 consists of 16 residues. Germline CDR1 and CDR2: SSHAT and FNYEAQ (reference sequence). The study ran the assay at deep level. Assay used: immunoSEQ multiplex PCR; TCRdb lists only in-frame clones, some missing. Of some 2,100,000 clones listed, approximately 94% are singletons. Study findings and constraints: The researchers took only blood, and tissue repertoires probably look different.

The receptor comes from a man aged 18 to 29 in good health. The sample consisted of naive CD4+ T cells sorted from blood. Stated subset: CD45RA+ positively selected. The chain uses TRBV7-7 and TRBJ2-1; possibly TRBD1 or TRBD2 for D (5 bases each). CDR3 protein: CASSLGTGSGSDEQFF. The DNA for the CDR3 is TGTGCTAGCAGCTTAGGCACAGGCAGTGGTAGCGATGAGCAGTTCTTC.